Listed below are T cell receptor beta chains from one sample, sequenced in a study of blood T cell repertoires in COVID-19. Some clones are missing from TCRdb's copy, which holds only in-frame ones; the method was immunoSEQ multiplex PCR. The sample has under 350,000 clones; approximately 86% are singletons. The sequencing input was PBMCs or T cells enriched from blood (not recorded which). The receptor source for this set is a woman between 40 and 50 years old with acute COVID-19. Both conserved end residues are part of each CDR3. D genes are given only for firm matches. Only part of the rows carry a size: once, few, many, or a class if the clone is expanded.

j_gene: TRBJ1-1; abundance: NA; v_gene: TRBV4-1; d_gene: NA; CDR3aa: CASSRPRENTEAFF; CDR3nt: TGCGCCAGCAGTCGGCCCCGGGAGAACACTGAAGCTTTCTTT
j_gene: TRBJ2-2; abundance: NA; v_gene: TRBV7-2; d_gene: TRBD1; CDR3aa: CASSFGQGAGELFF; CDR3nt: TGTGCCAGCAGCTTCGGACAGGGGGCAGGGGAGCTGTTTTTT
j_gene: TRBJ2-7; abundance: NA; v_gene: TRBV7-2; d_gene: NA; CDR3aa: CASSLGSRNYEQYF; CDR3nt: TGTGCCAGCAGCTTAGGATCCAGGAATTACGAGCAGTACTTC
j_gene: TRBJ2-3; abundance: few; v_gene: TRBV7-2; d_gene: TRBD1; CDR3aa: CASSSGGAGTDTQYF; CDR3nt: TGTGCCAGCAGCTCAGGGGGCGCGGGCACAGATACGCAGTATTTT
j_gene: TRBJ1-5; abundance: NA; v_gene: TRBV7-8; d_gene: NA; CDR3aa: CASSAPQVNQPQHF; CDR3nt: TGTGCCAGCAGCGCCCCGCAGGTCAATCAGCCCCAGCATTTT
j_gene: TRBJ2-1; abundance: NA; v_gene: TRBV9; d_gene: TRBD2; CDR3aa: CASSVTPGGFGEQFF; CDR3nt: TGTGCCAGCAGCGTAACCCCGGGGGGATTCGGTGAGCAGTTCTTC
j_gene: TRBJ1-4; abundance: NA; v_gene: TRBV5-4; d_gene: TRBD1; CDR3aa: CASSQTGTANEKLFF; CDR3nt: TGTGCCAGCAGTCAAACCGGGACAGCGAATGAAAAACTGTTTTTT
j_gene: TRBJ1-6; abundance: once; v_gene: TRBV27; d_gene: NA; CDR3aa: CASSTGSSYNSPLHF; CDR3nt: TGTGCCAGCAGCACAGGGAGCTCCTATAATTCACCCCTCCACTTT
j_gene: TRBJ1-4; abundance: NA; v_gene: TRBV28; d_gene: TRBD1; CDR3aa: CASSSTGNNEKLFF; CDR3nt: TGTGCCAGCAGTTCGACAGGGAATAATGAAAAACTGTTTTTT
j_gene: TRBJ1-2; abundance: NA; v_gene: TRBV6-2/TRBV6-3; d_gene: NA; CDR3aa: CASSLDSFYGYTF; CDR3nt: TGTGCCAGCAGTCTCGACAGTTTTTATGGCTACACCTTC
j_gene: TRBJ1-1; abundance: NA; v_gene: TRBV9; d_gene: TRBD1; CDR3aa: CASSATGSAEAFF; CDR3nt: TGTGCCAGCAGCGCGACAGGGAGTGCTGAAGCTTTCTTT
j_gene: TRBJ1-1; abundance: NA; v_gene: TRBV4-3; d_gene: NA; CDR3aa: CASSQGFGETEAFF; CDR3nt: TGCGCCAGCAGCCAAGGATTTGGAGAGACTGAAGCTTTCTTT
j_gene: TRBJ1-1; abundance: once; v_gene: TRBV3-1/TRBV3-2; d_gene: NA; CDR3aa: CASSPQPGNTEAFF; CDR3nt: TGTGCCAGCAGCCCCCAACCGGGGAACACTGAAGCTTTCTTT
j_gene: TRBJ2-2; abundance: NA; v_gene: TRBV28; d_gene: NA; CDR3aa: CASSWGQNTGELFF; CDR3nt: TGTGCCAGCAGTTGGGGACAGAACACCGGGGAGCTGTTTTTT
j_gene: TRBJ1-2; abundance: NA; v_gene: TRBV13; d_gene: TRBD1; CDR3aa: CASSPGGQGANYGYTF; CDR3nt: TGTGCCAGCAGCCCAGGGGGACAGGGGGCGAACTATGGCTACACCTTC
j_gene: TRBJ1-6; abundance: once; v_gene: TRBV7-2; d_gene: TRBD1; CDR3aa: CASSFQAGGSPLHF; CDR3nt: TGTGCCAGCAGCTTTCAGGCAGGGGGGTCACCCCTCCACTTT
j_gene: TRBJ2-1; abundance: once; v_gene: TRBV6-5; d_gene: TRBD2; CDR3aa: CASSRGGRGDNEQFF; CDR3nt: TGTGCCAGCAGTCGCGGGGGGCGGGGAGACAATGAGCAGTTCTTC